What follows are 5 T cell receptor beta chains derived from one specimen sequenced in a study of cytomegalovirus exposure and HLA in healthy donors. The PCR made use of 60 Vbeta and 13 Jbeta primers. The table came from immunoSEQ multiplex PCR; TCRdb's copy has only in-frame clones and leaves some out. Of some 150,000 clones in the sample, 70% to 85% were seen once. The sequenced sample was PBMCs. The receptors come from a man younger than 40 in good health and CMV-seropositive.

The chain combines TRBV2 with TRBJ2-5; possible D gene TRBD2, 7 bases. Germline-derived CDR1 and CDR2 are SNHLY and FYNNEI. The CDR3 spans 14 residues. The V end was cut by 1 base, the J end by 3 bases, with 9 bases between. The chain's CDR3 is CASSEGGGEETQYF. The CDR3 DNA sequence: TGTGCCAGCAGTGAAGGAGGGGGGGAAGAGACCCAGTACTTC.

The CDR3: CATSRDIPGTGVNEQFF. The CDR3 DNA reads TGTGCCACCAGCAGAGATATACCCGGGACAGGGGTCAATGAGCAGTTCTTC. The rearrangement joins TRBV15 to TRBJ2-1; 10 positions agree with TRBD1. The CDR3 contains 17 residues. Trimming took 0 bases from V and 6 from J; bases not matched to a gene: 8. Germline V gene sequence: CDR1 LNHNV, CDR2 YYDKDF (reference sequence).

This sequence joins TRBV14 and TRBJ2-7; 8 positions agree with TRBD2. Losses at the gene ends were 2 bases for V and 6 bases for J; bases not matched to a gene: 12. The CDR3 runs 16 residues. Germline values: CDR1 SGHDN, CDR2 FVKESK. In DNA form, the CDR3 reads TGTGCCAGCAGCCAATGGGGGGTTAGCGGGAAGCGCGAGCAGTACTTC. Translated: CASSQWGVSGKREQYF.

Concerning this clone: Additional DNA sequences in this sample encode the identical CDR3. The chain has TRBV11-3 and TRBJ2-7; 7 nucleotides line up with TRBD2. Germline-derived CDR1 and CDR2 are SGHNT and YENEEA. Losses at the gene ends were 0 bases for V and 3 bases for J; bases not matched to a gene: 5. This CDR3 is 15 amino acids long. The CDR3 nucleotides read TGTGCCAGCAGCTTAGATCCTAGCGGAAACTACGAGCAGTACTTC. Translation: CASSLDPSGNYEQYF.

To note about this clone: One end of the junction varies from germline; a read error may be responsible. The rearrangement joins TRBV6-1 to TRBJ1-2; a weak D match, TRBD1 (6 bases). Germline CDR1 MNHNS, CDR2 SASEGT. The CDR3 totals 15 residues. This CDR3 reads CASSRQAVANYGYTF. The DNA of the CDR3 is TGTGCCAGCAGTAGACAGGCGGTGGCTAATTATGGCTACACCTTC.